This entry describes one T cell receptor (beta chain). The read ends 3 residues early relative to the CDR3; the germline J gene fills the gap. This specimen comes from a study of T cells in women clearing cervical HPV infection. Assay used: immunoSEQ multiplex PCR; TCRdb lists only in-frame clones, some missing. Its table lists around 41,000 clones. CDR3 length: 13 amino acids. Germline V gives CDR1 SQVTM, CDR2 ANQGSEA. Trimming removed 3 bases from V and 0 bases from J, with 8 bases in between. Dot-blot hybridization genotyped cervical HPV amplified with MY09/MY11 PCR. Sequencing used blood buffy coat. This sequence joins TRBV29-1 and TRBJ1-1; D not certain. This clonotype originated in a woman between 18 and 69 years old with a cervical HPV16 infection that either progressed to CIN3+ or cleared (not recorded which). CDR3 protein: CSVEGRMNTEAFF. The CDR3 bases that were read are TGCAGCGTTGAGGGCAGGATGAACACTGAA. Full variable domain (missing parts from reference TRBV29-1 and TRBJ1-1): SAVISQKPSRDICQRGTSLTIQCQVDSQVTMMFWYRQQPGQSLTLIATANQGSEATYESGFVIDKFPISRPNLTFSTLTVSNMSPEDSSIYLCSVEGRMNTEAFFGQGTRLTVV.